One and the same sample provided the 20 T cell receptor beta chains below, sequenced in a study of T cell repertoires in cytomegalovirus infection. Their antigens remain unidentified. MiXCR, run by TCRdb on the reads, gives a single entry per CDR3 protein. Among some 920,000 distinct CDR3 sequences listed, approximately 31% were seen once. The starting material was cultured CD8+ T cells from PBMCs, obtained from culture after CMV antigen stimulation. The origin of the receptors is a human donor in good health (CMV status not recorded). Some clones in this sample may be carry-over from other donors' samples.

The chain has TRBV6-5 and TRBJ2-7; 9 bases are shared with TRBD1. CDR3 length: 13 residues. CDR1 is MNHEY, CDR2 SVGAGI, per germline. CDR3 sequence (DNA): TGTGCCAGCAGTTACTCGAAACAGGGGGCACTAGTCGTC. Its translation is CASSYSKQGALVV.

The V gene is TRBV7-8, the J gene TRBJ1-5; TRBD1 matches at 9 bases. Germline CDR1 SGHVS, CDR2 FQNEAQ. V lost 4 bases, J lost 8 bases, and 9 bases stayed unmatched. The CDR3 is 15 amino acids. In DNA form, the CDR3 reads TGTGCCAGCAGCTACGGGACAGGGTATCTTGAGCCCCAGCATTTT. Amino acids: CASSYGTGYLEPQHF.

This clonotype appeared once. The chain has TRBV19 and TRBJ1-2, with D perhaps TRBD1 (5 bases). Per the germline V gene, CDR1 is LNHDA and CDR2 is SQIVND (reference sequence). Trimming took off 1 base at V and 2 bases at J, with 11 bases between the two ends. This CDR3 spans 15 amino acids. CDR3 region: CASSIAGRRNYGYTF. CDR3 sequence (DNA): TGTGCCAGTAGTATAGCGGGGCGGAGAAACTATGGCTACACCTTC.

V usage is TRBV5-1 and J usage is TRBJ2-1, with TRBD1 matching 8 bases. Germline V gene data show CDR1 as SGHRS and CDR2 as YFSETQ. The trim removed 2 bases at V and 7 bases at J, leaving 11 bases unmatched. The CDR3 has 16 amino acids. CDR3 nucleotides: TGCGCCAGCAGCTTTCCGGACAGGGAAGGATCGAATGAGCAGTTCTTC. As protein: CASSFPDREGSNEQFF.

The genes are TRBV5-4 and TRBJ1-1, with D perhaps TRBD1 (6 bases). The germline V gene has CDR1 SGHNT and CDR2 YYREEE (reference sequence). CDR3 size: 15 residues. V gave up 1 base and J gave up 8 bases, with 18 bases separating them. DNA for the CDR3: TGTGCCAGCAGCTTGAAGAGGGAAACCGGGACAGAAGCTTTCTTT. Protein: CASSLKRETGTEAFF. Looking up the rest from reference TRBV5-4 and TRBJ1-1 gives the full variable domain: ETGVTQSPTHLIKTRGQQVTLRCSSQSGHNTVSWYQQALGQGPQFIFQYYREEENGRGNFPPRFSGLQFPNYSSELNVNALELDDSALYLCASSLKRETGTEAFFGQGTRLTVV.

CDR3 in amino acids: CASCAGSEAFF. The CDR3 DNA reads as TGTGCCAGCTGCGCCGGGTCAGAAGCTTTCTTT. The V and J genes are TRBV18 and TRBJ1-1; D gene uncertain. This CDR3 is 11 amino acids long. The V and J ends lost 7 bases and 8 bases respectively, with 11 bases between them. CDR1 and CDR2 from the germline V gene are KGHSH and LQKENI. Full variable domain (missing parts from reference TRBV18 and TRBJ1-1): NAGVMQNPRHLVRRRGQEARLRCSPMKGHSHVYWYRQLPEEGLKFMVYLQKENIIDESGMPKERFSAEFPKEGPSILRIQQVVRGDSAAYFCASCAGSEAFFGQGTRLTVV.

In the case of this clonotype: One end of the junction does not line up with germline, which may come from a read error. The gene calls are TRBV7-2 and TRBJ2-2; D may be TRBD1 (5 bases). The CDR3 runs 16 residues. Germline loops: CDR1 SGHTA, CDR2 FQGNSA. The CDR3 reads CASSLVAGYSAEELFF. DNA for the CDR3: TGTGCCAGTAGCTTAGTTGCAGGGTACAGTGCCGAGGAGCTGTTTTTT.

Concerning this clonotype: One end of the junction does not line up with germline, which may come from a read error. V usage is TRBV19 and J usage is TRBJ1-5, with TRBD1 as a possible D gene (6 bases). This CDR3 has 15 amino acids. Germline lookup yields CDR1 LNHDA and CDR2 SQIVND (reference sequence). The CDR3 DNA follows: TGTGCAAGTAGTATTATTCGGGACAAATATCAGCCCCAGCATTTT. This translates into CASSIIRDKYQPQHF. The full variable domain, rest sourced from reference TRBV19 and TRBJ1-5, is DGGITQSPKYLFRKEGQNVTLSCEQNLNHDAMYWYRQDPGQGLRLIYYSQIVNDFQKGDIAEGYSVSREKKESFPLTVTSAQKNPTAFYLCASSIIRDKYQPQHFGDGTRLSIL.

A few counts support this clonotype. V gene TRBV2 combines with J gene TRBJ2-1; TRBD2 matches 8 bases. The germline gives CDR1 SNHLY, CDR2 FYNNEI. V lost 11 bases and J lost 4; bases outside the gene matches: 13. The CDR3 has 15 residues. CDR3 nucleotide sequence: TGTGCCCTAAGAGCCAGCGGGGGCGTATACAATGAGCAGTTCTTC. Translated: CALRASGGVYNEQFF.

With regard to this clonotype: It may be a read error: a sequence one base away is much more abundant. DNA for the CDR3: TGTGCCAGCAGCATAGTGGACAGGGGGCGGCTTAATCAGCCCCAGCATTTT. Translation: CASSIVDRGRLNQPQHF. The rearrangement links TRBV7-8 to TRBJ1-5; 11 bases line up with TRBD1. The germline gives CDR1 SGHVS, CDR2 FQNEAQ. After removal of 5 bases from V and 4 bases from J, the junction contained 10 bases not matched to a gene. The CDR3 has 17 residues. Full variable domain (rest looked up from reference TRBV7-8 and TRBJ1-5): GAGVSQSPRYKVAKRGQDVALRCDPISGHVSLFWYQQALGQGPEFLTYFQNEAQLDKSGLPSDRFFAERPEGSVSTLKIQRTQQEDSAVYLCASSIVDRGRLNQPQHFGDGTRLSIL.

The gene calls are TRBV27 and TRBJ1-2, with D possibly TRBD1 on 5 matching bases. The V end was cut by 0 bases, the J end by 3 bases, with 11 bases between. CDR1 is MNHEY, CDR2 SMNVEV, per germline (reference sequence). The CDR3 contains 15 residues. The CDR3 loop reads CASSLSFPGYYGYTF. The CDR3 region has the DNA TGTGCCAGCAGTTTATCCTTCCCAGGGTACTATGGCTACACCTTC.

The sample holds a few counts of this clonotype. The chain joins TRBV9 to TRBJ2-5; a weak D match, TRBD2 (6 bases). Germline assignment: CDR1 SGDLS and CDR2 YYNGEE. This CDR3 is 14 amino acids long. V gave up 2 bases and J gave up 5 bases, with 13 bases separating them. The CDR3 reads CASSVGGVRETQYF. The DNA of the CDR3 is TGTGCCAGCAGCGTGGGCGGGGTCCGGGAGACCCAGTACTTC. Variable domain in full (rest from reference TRBV9 and TRBJ2-5): DSGVTQTPKHLITATGQRVTLRCSPRSGDLSVYWYQQSLDQGLQFLIQYYNGEERAKGNILERFSAQQFPDLHSELNLSSLELGDSALYFCASSVGGVRETQYFGPGTRLLVL.

This clonotype was counted ten times or more. The J gene is TRBJ2-5, the V gene TRBV7-2; 7 bases fit TRBD2. CDR3 length equals 15 residues. J gave up 3 bases and V 4 bases, and 8 bases lay outside the gene matches. Germline lookup yields CDR1 SGHTA and CDR2 FQGNSA. CDR3 sequence: CASSSPPSGEETQYF. The DNA for the CDR3 is TGTGCCAGCAGCTCTCCCCCCAGCGGGGAAGAGACCCAGTACTTC.

This clonotype was seen a few times. The chain links TRBV6-6 to TRBJ2-1; D is unresolved. V gave up 0 bases and J gave up 5 bases, with 11 bases separating them. The CDR3 runs to 15 residues. Germline V lookup: CDR1 MNHNY, CDR2 SVGAGI (reference sequence). CDR3 residues: CASSYSSPTHNEQFF. The CDR3 DNA is TGTGCCAGCAGTTACTCGAGTCCGACGCACAATGAGCAGTTCTTC.

This clonotype was detected many times. The chain uses TRBV2 and TRBJ2-3; a possible D gene is TRBD1 (5 bases). CDR1 and CDR2 (germline): SNHLY, FYNNEI. V lost 3 bases, J lost 0 bases, and 10 bases lay in between. CDR3 length: 15 amino acids. The CDR3 DNA is TGTGCCAGCAGTGATGGACACTTAAGCACAGATACGCAGTATTTT. As protein: CASSDGHLSTDTQYF.

The rearrangement joins TRBV25-1 to TRBJ2-3, with 9 bases matching TRBD2. Trimming at V came to 1 base and at J to 2 bases, leaving 4 bases not matched to a gene. Looked up from germline, CDR1 is MGHDK and CDR2 is SYGVNS. This CDR3 comprises 16 residues. The CDR3 reads CASSEFAGGFTDTQYF. The DNA of the CDR3 is TGTGCCAGCAGTGAATTCGCGGGGGGGTTCACAGATACGCAGTATTTT.

This clonotype showed up just a few times. The chain combines TRBV7-9 with TRBJ2-7, with D perhaps TRBD1 (5 bases). Trimming left V 5 bases short and J 4 bases short, with 12 bases between. In germline, CDR1 is SEHNR, CDR2 FQNEAQ (reference sequence). The CDR3 is 13 amino acids. CDR3 coding DNA: TGTGCCAGCAGCAGCAGGGTTCGTTACGAGCAGTACGTC. Translated: CASSSRVRYEQYV.

The V and J genes are TRBV12-3 or TRBV12-4 and TRBJ2-3; possible D gene TRBD2, 5 bases. Trimming stripped 7 bases from V and 0 bases from J, with 8 bases between. There are 13 residues in the CDR3. The DNA of the CDR3 is TGTGCCAGCACCTCGGGGAGCACAGATACGCAGTATTTT. It encodes CASTSGSTDTQYF.

This clonotype was detected ten times or more. CDR3 in amino acids: CASTVYQETQYF. CDR3 nucleotides: TGTGCCAGCACAGTTTATCAGGAGACCCAGTACTTC. This chain uses TRBV12-3 or TRBV12-4 with TRBJ2-5; D is uncertain. V was clipped by 7 bases and J by 5 bases, with 11 bases between them. This CDR3 spans 12 amino acids.

This clonotype came up a few times. The rearrangement uses TRBV7-8 and TRBJ1-4; no clear D. V lost 4 bases and J 5 bases, leaving 26 bases between the germline ends. CDR1 and CDR2 from the germline V gene are SGHVS and FQNEAQ. The length of the CDR3 is 19 residues. The DNA for the CDR3 is TGTGCCAGCAGCTCCCAGTCTTTCGACGTCCGGGCGAAAAATGAAAAACTGTTTTTT. Its protein is CASSSQSFDVRAKNEKLFF.